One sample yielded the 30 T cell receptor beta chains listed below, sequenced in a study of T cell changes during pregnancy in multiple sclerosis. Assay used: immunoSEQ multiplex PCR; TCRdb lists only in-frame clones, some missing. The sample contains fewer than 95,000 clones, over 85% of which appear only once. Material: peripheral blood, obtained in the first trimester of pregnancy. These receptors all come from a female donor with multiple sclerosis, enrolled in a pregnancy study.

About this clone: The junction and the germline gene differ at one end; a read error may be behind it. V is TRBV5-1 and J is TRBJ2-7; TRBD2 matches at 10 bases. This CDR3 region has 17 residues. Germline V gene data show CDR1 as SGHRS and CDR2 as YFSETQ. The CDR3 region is CASNLGVLSGGAYEQYF. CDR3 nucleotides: TGCGCCAGCAACTTGGGAGTCCTAAGCGGGGGGGCTTACGAGCAGTACTTC.

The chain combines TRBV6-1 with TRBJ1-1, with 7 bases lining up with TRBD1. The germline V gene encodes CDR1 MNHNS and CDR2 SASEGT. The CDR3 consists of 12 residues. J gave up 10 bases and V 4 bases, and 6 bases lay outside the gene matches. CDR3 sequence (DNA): TGTGCCAGCAGTGTTTGGCAGGGGGGAGCTTTCTTT. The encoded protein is CASSVWQGGAFF.

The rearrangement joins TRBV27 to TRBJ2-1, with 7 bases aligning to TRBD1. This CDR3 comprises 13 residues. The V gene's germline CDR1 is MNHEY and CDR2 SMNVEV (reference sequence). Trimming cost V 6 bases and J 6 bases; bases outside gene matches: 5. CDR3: CASRPTGANEQFF. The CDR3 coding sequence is TGTGCCAGCAGACCTACAGGGGCCAATGAGCAGTTCTTC.

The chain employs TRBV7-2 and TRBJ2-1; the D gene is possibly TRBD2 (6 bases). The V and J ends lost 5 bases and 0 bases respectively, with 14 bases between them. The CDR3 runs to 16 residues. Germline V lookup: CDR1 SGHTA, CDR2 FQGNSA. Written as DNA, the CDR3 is TGTGCCAGCAGCCCCGGGGACGGGAGCTCCTACAATGAGCAGTTCTTC. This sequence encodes CASSPGDGSSYNEQFF.

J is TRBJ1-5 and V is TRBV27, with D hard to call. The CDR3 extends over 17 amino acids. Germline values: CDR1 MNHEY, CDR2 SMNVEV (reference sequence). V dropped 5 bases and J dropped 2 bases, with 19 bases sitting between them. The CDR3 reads CASSPGMEARGNQPQHF. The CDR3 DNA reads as TGTGCCAGCAGTCCGGGGATGGAGGCCCGGGGCAATCAGCCCCAGCATTTT.

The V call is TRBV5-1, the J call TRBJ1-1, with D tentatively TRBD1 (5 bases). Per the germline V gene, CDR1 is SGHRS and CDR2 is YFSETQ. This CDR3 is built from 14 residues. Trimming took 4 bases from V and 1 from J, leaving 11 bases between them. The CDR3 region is CASSELTGNTEAFF. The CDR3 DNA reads TGCGCCAGCAGCGAACTTACAGGGAACACTGAAGCTTTCTTT. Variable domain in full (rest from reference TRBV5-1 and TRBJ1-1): KAGVTQTPRYLIKTRGQQVTLSCSPISGHRSVSWYQQTPGQGLQFLFEYFSETQRNKGNFPGRFSGRQFSNSRSEMNVSTLELGDSALYLCASSELTGNTEAFFGQGTRLTVV.

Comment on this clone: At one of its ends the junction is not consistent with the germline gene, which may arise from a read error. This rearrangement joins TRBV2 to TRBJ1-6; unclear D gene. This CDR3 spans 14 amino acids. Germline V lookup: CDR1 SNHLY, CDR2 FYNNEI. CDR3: CASTETMRRSPLHF. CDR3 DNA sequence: TGTGCCAGCACTGAAACTATGCGTCGTTCACCCCTCCACTTT.

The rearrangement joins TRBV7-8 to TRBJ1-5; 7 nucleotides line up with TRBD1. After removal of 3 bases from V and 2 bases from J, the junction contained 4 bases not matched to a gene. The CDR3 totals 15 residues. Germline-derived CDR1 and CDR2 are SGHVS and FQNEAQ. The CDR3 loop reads CASSFLGQGNQPQHF. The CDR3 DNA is TGTGCCAGCAGCTTCCTAGGACAGGGCAATCAGCCCCAGCATTTT.

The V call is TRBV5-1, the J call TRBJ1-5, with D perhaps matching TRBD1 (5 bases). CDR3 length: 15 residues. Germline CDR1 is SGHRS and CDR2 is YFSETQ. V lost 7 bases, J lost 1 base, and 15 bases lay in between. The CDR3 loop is CASPKSRVSNQPQHF. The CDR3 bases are TGCGCCAGCCCGAAGTCCAGGGTCAGCAATCAGCCCCAGCATTTT.

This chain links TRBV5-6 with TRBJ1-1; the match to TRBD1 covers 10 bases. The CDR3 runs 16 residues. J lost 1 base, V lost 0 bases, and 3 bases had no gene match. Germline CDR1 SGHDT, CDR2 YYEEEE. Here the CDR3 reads CASSLGDRGWNTEAFF. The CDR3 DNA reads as TGTGCCAGCAGCTTGGGGGACAGGGGTTGGAACACTGAAGCTTTCTTT. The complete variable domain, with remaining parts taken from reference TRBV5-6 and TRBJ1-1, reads DAGVTQSPTHLIKTRGQQVTLRCSPKSGHDTVSWYQQALGQGPQFIFQYYEEEERQRGNFPDRFSGHQFPNYSSELNVNALLLGDSALYLCASSLGDRGWNTEAFFGQGTRLTVV.

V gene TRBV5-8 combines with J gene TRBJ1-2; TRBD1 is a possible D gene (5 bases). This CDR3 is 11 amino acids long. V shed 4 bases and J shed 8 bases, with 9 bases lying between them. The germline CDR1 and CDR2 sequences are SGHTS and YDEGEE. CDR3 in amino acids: CASSVTEGYTF. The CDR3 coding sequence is TGTGCCAGCAGCGTGACAGAAGGCTACACCTTC.

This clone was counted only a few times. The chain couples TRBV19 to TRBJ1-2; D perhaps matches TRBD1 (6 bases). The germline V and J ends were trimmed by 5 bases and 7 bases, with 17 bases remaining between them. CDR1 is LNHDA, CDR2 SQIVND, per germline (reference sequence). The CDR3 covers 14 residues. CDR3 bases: TGTGCCAGTAGTGAAACAGGGCTCTCAGGTGGCTACACCTTC. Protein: CASSETGLSGGYTF.

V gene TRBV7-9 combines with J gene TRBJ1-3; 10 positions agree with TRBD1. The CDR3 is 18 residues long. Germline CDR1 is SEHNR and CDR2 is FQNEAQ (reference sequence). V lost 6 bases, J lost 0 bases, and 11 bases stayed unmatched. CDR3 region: CASSPGQGVPYSGNTIYF. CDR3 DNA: TGTGCCAGCAGTCCTGGACAGGGGGTTCCCTACTCTGGAAACACCATATATTTT.

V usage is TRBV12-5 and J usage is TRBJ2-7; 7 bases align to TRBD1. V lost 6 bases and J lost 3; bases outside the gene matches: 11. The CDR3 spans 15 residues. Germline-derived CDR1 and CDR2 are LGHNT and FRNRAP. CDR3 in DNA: TGTGCTAGTGGAAAATCCGGACAGGACGGCTACGAGCAGTACTTC. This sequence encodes CASGKSGQDGYEQYF.

In nucleotides, the CDR3 is TGTGCCAGCAGCCAAGTAACAGATACGCAGTATTTT. It is translated as CASSQVTDTQYF. The chain uses TRBV14 and TRBJ2-3; D is ambiguous. Germline lookup yields CDR1 SGHDN and CDR2 FVKESK. The CDR3 is 12 residues long. V was cut by 1 base and J by 3 bases, with 2 bases left in between.

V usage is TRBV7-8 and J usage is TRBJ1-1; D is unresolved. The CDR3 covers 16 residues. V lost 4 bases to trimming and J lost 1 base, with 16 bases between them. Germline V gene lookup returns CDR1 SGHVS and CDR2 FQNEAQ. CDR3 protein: CASSSRTSGWNTEAFF. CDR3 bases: TGTGCCAGCAGCTCCAGAACATCGGGTTGGAACACTGAAGCTTTCTTT.

CDR3 loop: CASSIDPYRWFDSNQPQHF. Written as DNA, the CDR3 is TGTGCCAGTAGTATAGATCCCTACCGGTGGTTCGATAGCAATCAGCCCCAGCATTTT. The genes are TRBV19 and TRBJ1-5; D gene uncertain. V lost 0 bases, J lost 0 bases, and 18 bases lay in between. Germline values: CDR1 LNHDA, CDR2 SQIVND (reference sequence). The CDR3 consists of 19 residues.

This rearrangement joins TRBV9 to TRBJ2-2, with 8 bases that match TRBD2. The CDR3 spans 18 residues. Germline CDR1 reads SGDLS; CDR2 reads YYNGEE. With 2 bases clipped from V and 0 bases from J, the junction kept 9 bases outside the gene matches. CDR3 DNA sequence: TGTGCCAGCAGCGTTGGCGGGGGGAAACACCCGAACACCGGGGAGCTGTTTTTT. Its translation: CASSVGGGKHPNTGELFF.

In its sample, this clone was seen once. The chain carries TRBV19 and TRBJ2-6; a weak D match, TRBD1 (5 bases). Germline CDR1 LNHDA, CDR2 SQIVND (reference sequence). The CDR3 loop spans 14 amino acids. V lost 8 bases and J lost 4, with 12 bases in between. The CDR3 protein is CASRPGRGANVLTF. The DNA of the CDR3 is TGTGCCAGTCGTCCAGGGCGGGGGGCCAACGTCCTGACTTTC.

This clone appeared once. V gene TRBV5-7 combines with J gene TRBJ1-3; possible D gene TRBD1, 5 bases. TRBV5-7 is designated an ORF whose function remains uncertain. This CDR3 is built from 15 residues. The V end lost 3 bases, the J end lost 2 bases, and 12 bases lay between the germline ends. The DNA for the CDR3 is TGTGCCAGCAGCTGCCCCAGGGTAACTGGAAACACCATATATTTT. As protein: CASSCPRVTGNTIYF.

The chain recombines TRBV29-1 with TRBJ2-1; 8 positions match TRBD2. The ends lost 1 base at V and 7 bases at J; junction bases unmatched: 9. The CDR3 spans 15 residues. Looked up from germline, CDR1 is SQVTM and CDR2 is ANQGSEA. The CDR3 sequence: CSVEAERGGWNEQFF. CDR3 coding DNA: TGCAGCGTTGAAGCGGAACGGGGGGGATGGAATGAGCAGTTCTTC.

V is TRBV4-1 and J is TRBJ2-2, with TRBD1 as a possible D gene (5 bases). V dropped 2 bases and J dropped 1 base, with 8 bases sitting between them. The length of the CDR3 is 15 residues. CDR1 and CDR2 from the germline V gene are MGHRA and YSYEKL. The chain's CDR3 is CASSQSDRNTGELFF. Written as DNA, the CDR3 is TGCGCCAGCAGCCAAAGTGACAGGAACACCGGGGAGCTGTTTTTT.

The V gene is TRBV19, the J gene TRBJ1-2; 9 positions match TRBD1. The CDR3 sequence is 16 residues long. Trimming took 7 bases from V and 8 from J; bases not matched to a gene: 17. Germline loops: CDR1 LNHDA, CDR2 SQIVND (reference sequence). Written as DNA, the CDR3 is TGTGCCAGTAAGAGGACGGATATAGGACAGGGGAAAGGCTACACCTTC. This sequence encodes CASKRTDIGQGKGYTF.

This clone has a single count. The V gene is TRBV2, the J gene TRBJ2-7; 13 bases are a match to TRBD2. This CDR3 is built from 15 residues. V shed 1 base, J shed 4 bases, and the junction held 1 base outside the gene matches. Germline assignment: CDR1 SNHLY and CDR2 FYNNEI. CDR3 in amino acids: CASSEGTSGGYEQYF. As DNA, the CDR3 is TGTGCCAGCAGTGAAGGGACTAGCGGGGGTTACGAGCAGTACTTC.

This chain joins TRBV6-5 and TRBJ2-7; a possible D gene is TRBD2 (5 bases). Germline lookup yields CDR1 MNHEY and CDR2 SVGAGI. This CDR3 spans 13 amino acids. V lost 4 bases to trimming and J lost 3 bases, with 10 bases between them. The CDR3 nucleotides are TGTGCCAGCAGTTTCGGGATTAACTACGAGCAGTACTTC. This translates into CASSFGINYEQYF.

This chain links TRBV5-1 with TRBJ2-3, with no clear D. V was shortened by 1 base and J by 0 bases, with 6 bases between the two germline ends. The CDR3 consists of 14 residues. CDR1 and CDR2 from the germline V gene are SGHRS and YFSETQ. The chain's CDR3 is CASSLLRSTDTQYF. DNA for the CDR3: TGCGCCAGCAGCTTGTTGAGGAGCACAGATACGCAGTATTTT.

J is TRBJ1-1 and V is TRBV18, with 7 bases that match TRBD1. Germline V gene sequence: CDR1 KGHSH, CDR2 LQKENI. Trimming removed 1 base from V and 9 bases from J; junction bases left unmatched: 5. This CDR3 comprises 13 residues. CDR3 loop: CASSPRQGKKAFF. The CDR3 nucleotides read TGTGCCAGCTCACCACGACAGGGTAAAAAAGCTTTCTTT.

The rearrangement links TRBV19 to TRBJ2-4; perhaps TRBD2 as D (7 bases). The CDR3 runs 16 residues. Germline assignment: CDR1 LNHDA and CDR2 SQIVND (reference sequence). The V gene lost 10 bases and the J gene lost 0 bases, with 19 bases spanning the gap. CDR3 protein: CATNSGGLLAKNIQYF. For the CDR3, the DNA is TGTGCCACTAACTCGGGGGGCCTTCTAGCCAAAAACATTCAGTACTTC.

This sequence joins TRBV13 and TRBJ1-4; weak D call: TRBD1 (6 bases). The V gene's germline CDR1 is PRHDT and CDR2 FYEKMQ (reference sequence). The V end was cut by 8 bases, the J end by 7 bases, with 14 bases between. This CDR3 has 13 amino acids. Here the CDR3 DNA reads TGTGCCAGCCACGGACAGAGGGGTGAAAAACTGTTTTTT. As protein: CASHGQRGEKLFF. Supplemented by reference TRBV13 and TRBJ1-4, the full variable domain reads AAGVIQSPRHLIKEKRETATLKCYPIPRHDTVYWYQQGPGQDPQFLISFYEKMQSDKGSIPDRFSAQQFSDYHSELNMSSLELGDSALYFCASHGQRGEKLFFGSGTQLSVL.

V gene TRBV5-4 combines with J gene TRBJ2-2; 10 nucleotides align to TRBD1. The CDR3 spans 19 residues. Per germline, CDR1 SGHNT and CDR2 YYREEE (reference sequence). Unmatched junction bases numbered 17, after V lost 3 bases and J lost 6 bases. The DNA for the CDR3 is TGTGCCAGCAGCTCTACCCAGACTCCGGGACAGGGGTGGGCCGGGGAGCTGTTTTTT. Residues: CASSSTQTPGQGWAGELFF.